This TCR beta chain is drawn from a study of control samples from healthy donors and cancer patients. Libraries were prepared by immunoSEQ multiplex PCR; TCRdb keeps only in-frame clonotypes and omits some of them. The sample has around 230,000 clones; roughly 94% are singletons. Germline V lookup: CDR1 SEHNR, CDR2 FQNEAQ (reference sequence). The CDR3 runs 15 residues. Between the trimmed V and J ends, which lost 1 base and 2 bases, there was a span of 11 bases. V is TRBV7-9 and J is TRBJ1-1, with D possibly being TRBD1 (6 bases). Material for sequencing was blood. The source is a man aged 50 to 60 in good health. This CDR3 is CASSLETGVNTEAFF. The CDR3 nucleotides are TGTGCCAGCAGCTTAGAGACAGGCGTTAACACTGAAGCTTTCTTT.